Following are 17 T cell receptor beta chains from one sample sequenced in a study of T cells in Graves' hyperthyroidism and ophthalmopathy. Authors of the study amplified TCR beta CDR3 regions from RNA transcripts. Primed by the HTBI set, a first-round RT-PCR was run on the TCR CDR3. MiXCR was run by TCRdb on the multiplex PCR reads, yielding one entry per CDR3 protein. The sample consists of a few hundred thousand distinct CDR3 sequences, about 16% of them appearing once. The sequenced sample consisted of blood. The origin of the receptors is a woman aged 25 to 39 with Graves' ophthalmopathy.

This clonotype was detected a few times. This CDR3 reads CASNLEPERGYTF. CDR3 DNA: TGTGCCAGCAACCTTGAGCCTGAGAGGGGCTACACCTTC. V is TRBV6-1 and J is TRBJ1-2; no firm D call. This CDR3 has 13 residues. The V end was cut by 7 bases, the J end by 8 bases, with 17 bases between. The germline gives CDR1 MNHNS, CDR2 SASEGT.

This clonotype was seen many times. V gene TRBV18 combines with J gene TRBJ1-5, with D possibly matching TRBD1 (5 bases). V lost 0 bases to trimming and J lost 7 bases, with 13 bases between them. The CDR3 is 15 amino acids. The V gene's germline CDR1 is KGHSH and CDR2 LQKENI. CDR3 bases: TGTGCCAGCTCACCACCTAGGGGAATAGTACAGCCCCAGCATTTT. This translates into CASSPPRGIVQPQHF.

This clonotype was counted many times. J is TRBJ2-7 and V is TRBV18; 9 bases map to TRBD1. Trimming took 0 bases from V and 5 from J; bases not matched to a gene: 5. This CDR3 spans 15 amino acids. The germline V gene has CDR1 KGHSH and CDR2 LQKENI. The CDR3 region is CASSPPGTGSDEQYF. DNA of the CDR3: TGTGCCAGCTCACCACCCGGGACAGGGTCTGACGAGCAGTACTTC.

This chain uses TRBV12-3 or TRBV12-4 with TRBJ2-4; D uncertain. The CDR3 is made up of 13 amino acids. V shed 3 bases and J shed 6 bases, with 9 bases lying between them. CDR3 DNA: TGTGCCAGCAGTTTGGTCCAGGCAAACATTCAGTACTTC. Translation: CASSLVQANIQYF.

There are a few counts of this clonotype. The chain is built from TRBV5-1 and TRBJ1-1; possible D gene TRBD1, 5 bases. V lost 0 bases to trimming and J lost 6 bases, with 9 bases between them. Germline loops: CDR1 SGHRS, CDR2 YFSETQ. This CDR3 spans 13 amino acids. The CDR3, as DNA: TGCGCCAGCAGCTTGGTCGGGGGAGCTGAAGCTTTCTTT. Translation: CASSLVGGAEAFF.

This clonotype was seen ten or more times. CDR3 nucleotide sequence: TGTGCCAGCAGCCAAGGCGGGAACACTGAAGCTTTCTTT. It translates to CASSQGGNTEAFF. V usage is TRBV14 and J usage is TRBJ1-1, with D uncertain. The length of the CDR3 is 13 residues. Germline loops: CDR1 SGHDN, CDR2 FVKESK. The V end lost 1 base, the J end lost 1 base, and 4 bases lay between the germline ends.

This clonotype was seen at least ten times. The chain links TRBV20-1 to TRBJ1-1; 7 bases match TRBD1. Germline V lookup: CDR1 DFQATT, CDR2 SNEGSKA (reference sequence). The J segment lost 4 bases and the V segment lost 5 bases, leaving 7 bases of the junction unmatched. The CDR3 is 13 amino acids. The CDR3 sequence is CSAVTGPGTEAFF. The DNA of the CDR3 is TGCAGTGCTGTGACAGGGCCTGGCACTGAAGCTTTCTTT.

The sample holds many counts of this clonotype. V is TRBV7-2 and J is TRBJ2-7, with unresolved D. This CDR3 contains 15 residues. The germline V gene encodes CDR1 SGHTA and CDR2 FQGNSA. V lost 5 bases and J 3 bases, leaving 17 bases between the germline ends. DNA of the CDR3: TGTGCCAGCAGCCTGCAGGCCCCGGGCATCTACGAGCAGTACTTC. Translating it yields CASSLQAPGIYEQYF.

V gene TRBV4-3 combines with J gene TRBJ1-1, with D perhaps matching TRBD1 (6 bases). V was clipped by 0 bases and J by 4 bases, with 18 bases between them. The germline V gene has CDR1 LGHNA and CDR2 YSLEER. CDR3 length: 17 residues. The CDR3 coding sequence is TGCGCCAGCAGCCAAGATTTACCAGGGGAGAGATCCACTGAAGCTTTCTTT. Amino acids: CASSQDLPGERSTEAFF.

This clonotype was seen at least ten times. This chain connects TRBV7-8 to TRBJ2-7, with TRBD1 identical over 7 bases. V lost 3 bases and J lost 2; bases outside the gene matches: 1. Germline lookup yields CDR1 SGHVS and CDR2 FQNEAQ. This CDR3 region has 13 residues. CDR3 sequence (DNA): TGTGCCAGCAGCTTGACAGGGCCCTACGAGCAGTACTTC. Its translation: CASSLTGPYEQYF.

This clonotype has just a few counts. The chain is built from TRBV24-1 and TRBJ2-7, with D tentatively TRBD1 or TRBD2 (5 bases each). Trimming removed 3 bases from V and 2 bases from J, with 13 bases in between. The CDR3 loop spans 15 amino acids. Germline CDR1 is KGHDR and CDR2 is SFDVKD. The CDR3 DNA reads as TGTGCCACCAGTGATACCGGGACGGCCCCCTACGAGCAGTACTTC. Translation gives CATSDTGTAPYEQYF.

This clonotype was found many times. The V and J genes are TRBV6-5 and TRBJ2-7, with D hard to call. The V gene lost 3 bases and the J gene lost 2 bases, with 14 bases spanning the gap. The length of the CDR3 is 15 residues. Looked up from germline, CDR1 is MNHEY and CDR2 is SVGAGI. CDR3 protein: CASSYGVGFAYEQYF. CDR3 nucleotides: TGTGCCAGCAGTTATGGGGTGGGGTTTGCCTACGAGCAGTACTTC.

This clonotype was recorded many times. The chain employs TRBV28 and TRBJ2-2; D may be TRBD1 or TRBD2 (6 bases each). Trimming removed 5 bases at V and 5 bases at J, with 15 bases between. CDR3 length: 15 residues. The germline V gene encodes CDR1 MDHEN and CDR2 SYDVKM. The CDR3 sequence: CASSPPRGATGELFF. The CDR3 DNA sequence: TGTGCCAGCAGTCCCCCGAGGGGGGCGACCGGGGAGCTGTTTTTT.

This clonotype has ten or more counts. V and J are TRBV11-2 and TRBJ1-2; 8 bases are a match to TRBD1. The CDR3 totals 16 residues. V was clipped by 4 bases and J by 1 base; unmatched bases: 8. The germline CDR1 and CDR2 sequences are SGHAT and FQNNGV. The CDR3 sequence is CASSSYRDRINYGYTF. CDR3 sequence (DNA): TGTGCCAGCAGCTCATACCGGGACAGGATTAACTATGGCTACACCTTC. Full variable domain (rest looked up from reference TRBV11-2 and TRBJ1-2): EAGVAQSPRYKIIEKRQSVAFWCNPISGHATLYWYQQILGQGPKLLIQFQNNGVVDDSQLPKDRFSAERLKGVDSTLKIQPAKLEDSAVYLCASSSYRDRINYGYTFGSGTRLTVV.

This clonotype showed up many times. The chain links TRBV6-1 to TRBJ2-1; TRBD1 matches at 9 bases. The germline V gene encodes CDR1 MNHNS and CDR2 SASEGT. After removal of 5 bases from V and 8 bases from J, the junction contained 10 bases not matched to a gene. The CDR3 has 15 amino acids. The CDR3 spells CASSLTPTGGDEQFF. CDR3 bases: TGTGCCAGCAGTCTGACCCCGACAGGGGGGGATGAGCAGTTCTTC.

This clonotype was seen at least ten times. The chain has TRBV20-1 and TRBJ2-1, with 9 bases that match TRBD1. J lost 7 bases, V lost 6 bases, and 10 bases had no gene match. Germline V lookup: CDR1 DFQATT, CDR2 SNEGSKA (reference sequence). The CDR3 has 14 amino acids. This chain's CDR3 is CSASRDRARNEQFF. The CDR3 region has the DNA TGCAGTGCGTCGAGGGACAGGGCAAGAAATGAGCAGTTCTTC.

This clonotype has more than one count but fewer than ten. The genes are TRBV6-2 or TRBV6-3 and TRBJ1-2; D is uncertain. This CDR3 has 15 residues. V lost 2 bases and J 5 bases, leaving 15 bases between the germline ends. The germline CDR1 and CDR2 sequences are MNHEY and SVGEGT. The CDR3 loop is CASSYTLPQGYGYTF. The CDR3 region has the DNA TGTGCCAGCAGTTACACCCTTCCTCAAGGGTATGGCTACACCTTC.